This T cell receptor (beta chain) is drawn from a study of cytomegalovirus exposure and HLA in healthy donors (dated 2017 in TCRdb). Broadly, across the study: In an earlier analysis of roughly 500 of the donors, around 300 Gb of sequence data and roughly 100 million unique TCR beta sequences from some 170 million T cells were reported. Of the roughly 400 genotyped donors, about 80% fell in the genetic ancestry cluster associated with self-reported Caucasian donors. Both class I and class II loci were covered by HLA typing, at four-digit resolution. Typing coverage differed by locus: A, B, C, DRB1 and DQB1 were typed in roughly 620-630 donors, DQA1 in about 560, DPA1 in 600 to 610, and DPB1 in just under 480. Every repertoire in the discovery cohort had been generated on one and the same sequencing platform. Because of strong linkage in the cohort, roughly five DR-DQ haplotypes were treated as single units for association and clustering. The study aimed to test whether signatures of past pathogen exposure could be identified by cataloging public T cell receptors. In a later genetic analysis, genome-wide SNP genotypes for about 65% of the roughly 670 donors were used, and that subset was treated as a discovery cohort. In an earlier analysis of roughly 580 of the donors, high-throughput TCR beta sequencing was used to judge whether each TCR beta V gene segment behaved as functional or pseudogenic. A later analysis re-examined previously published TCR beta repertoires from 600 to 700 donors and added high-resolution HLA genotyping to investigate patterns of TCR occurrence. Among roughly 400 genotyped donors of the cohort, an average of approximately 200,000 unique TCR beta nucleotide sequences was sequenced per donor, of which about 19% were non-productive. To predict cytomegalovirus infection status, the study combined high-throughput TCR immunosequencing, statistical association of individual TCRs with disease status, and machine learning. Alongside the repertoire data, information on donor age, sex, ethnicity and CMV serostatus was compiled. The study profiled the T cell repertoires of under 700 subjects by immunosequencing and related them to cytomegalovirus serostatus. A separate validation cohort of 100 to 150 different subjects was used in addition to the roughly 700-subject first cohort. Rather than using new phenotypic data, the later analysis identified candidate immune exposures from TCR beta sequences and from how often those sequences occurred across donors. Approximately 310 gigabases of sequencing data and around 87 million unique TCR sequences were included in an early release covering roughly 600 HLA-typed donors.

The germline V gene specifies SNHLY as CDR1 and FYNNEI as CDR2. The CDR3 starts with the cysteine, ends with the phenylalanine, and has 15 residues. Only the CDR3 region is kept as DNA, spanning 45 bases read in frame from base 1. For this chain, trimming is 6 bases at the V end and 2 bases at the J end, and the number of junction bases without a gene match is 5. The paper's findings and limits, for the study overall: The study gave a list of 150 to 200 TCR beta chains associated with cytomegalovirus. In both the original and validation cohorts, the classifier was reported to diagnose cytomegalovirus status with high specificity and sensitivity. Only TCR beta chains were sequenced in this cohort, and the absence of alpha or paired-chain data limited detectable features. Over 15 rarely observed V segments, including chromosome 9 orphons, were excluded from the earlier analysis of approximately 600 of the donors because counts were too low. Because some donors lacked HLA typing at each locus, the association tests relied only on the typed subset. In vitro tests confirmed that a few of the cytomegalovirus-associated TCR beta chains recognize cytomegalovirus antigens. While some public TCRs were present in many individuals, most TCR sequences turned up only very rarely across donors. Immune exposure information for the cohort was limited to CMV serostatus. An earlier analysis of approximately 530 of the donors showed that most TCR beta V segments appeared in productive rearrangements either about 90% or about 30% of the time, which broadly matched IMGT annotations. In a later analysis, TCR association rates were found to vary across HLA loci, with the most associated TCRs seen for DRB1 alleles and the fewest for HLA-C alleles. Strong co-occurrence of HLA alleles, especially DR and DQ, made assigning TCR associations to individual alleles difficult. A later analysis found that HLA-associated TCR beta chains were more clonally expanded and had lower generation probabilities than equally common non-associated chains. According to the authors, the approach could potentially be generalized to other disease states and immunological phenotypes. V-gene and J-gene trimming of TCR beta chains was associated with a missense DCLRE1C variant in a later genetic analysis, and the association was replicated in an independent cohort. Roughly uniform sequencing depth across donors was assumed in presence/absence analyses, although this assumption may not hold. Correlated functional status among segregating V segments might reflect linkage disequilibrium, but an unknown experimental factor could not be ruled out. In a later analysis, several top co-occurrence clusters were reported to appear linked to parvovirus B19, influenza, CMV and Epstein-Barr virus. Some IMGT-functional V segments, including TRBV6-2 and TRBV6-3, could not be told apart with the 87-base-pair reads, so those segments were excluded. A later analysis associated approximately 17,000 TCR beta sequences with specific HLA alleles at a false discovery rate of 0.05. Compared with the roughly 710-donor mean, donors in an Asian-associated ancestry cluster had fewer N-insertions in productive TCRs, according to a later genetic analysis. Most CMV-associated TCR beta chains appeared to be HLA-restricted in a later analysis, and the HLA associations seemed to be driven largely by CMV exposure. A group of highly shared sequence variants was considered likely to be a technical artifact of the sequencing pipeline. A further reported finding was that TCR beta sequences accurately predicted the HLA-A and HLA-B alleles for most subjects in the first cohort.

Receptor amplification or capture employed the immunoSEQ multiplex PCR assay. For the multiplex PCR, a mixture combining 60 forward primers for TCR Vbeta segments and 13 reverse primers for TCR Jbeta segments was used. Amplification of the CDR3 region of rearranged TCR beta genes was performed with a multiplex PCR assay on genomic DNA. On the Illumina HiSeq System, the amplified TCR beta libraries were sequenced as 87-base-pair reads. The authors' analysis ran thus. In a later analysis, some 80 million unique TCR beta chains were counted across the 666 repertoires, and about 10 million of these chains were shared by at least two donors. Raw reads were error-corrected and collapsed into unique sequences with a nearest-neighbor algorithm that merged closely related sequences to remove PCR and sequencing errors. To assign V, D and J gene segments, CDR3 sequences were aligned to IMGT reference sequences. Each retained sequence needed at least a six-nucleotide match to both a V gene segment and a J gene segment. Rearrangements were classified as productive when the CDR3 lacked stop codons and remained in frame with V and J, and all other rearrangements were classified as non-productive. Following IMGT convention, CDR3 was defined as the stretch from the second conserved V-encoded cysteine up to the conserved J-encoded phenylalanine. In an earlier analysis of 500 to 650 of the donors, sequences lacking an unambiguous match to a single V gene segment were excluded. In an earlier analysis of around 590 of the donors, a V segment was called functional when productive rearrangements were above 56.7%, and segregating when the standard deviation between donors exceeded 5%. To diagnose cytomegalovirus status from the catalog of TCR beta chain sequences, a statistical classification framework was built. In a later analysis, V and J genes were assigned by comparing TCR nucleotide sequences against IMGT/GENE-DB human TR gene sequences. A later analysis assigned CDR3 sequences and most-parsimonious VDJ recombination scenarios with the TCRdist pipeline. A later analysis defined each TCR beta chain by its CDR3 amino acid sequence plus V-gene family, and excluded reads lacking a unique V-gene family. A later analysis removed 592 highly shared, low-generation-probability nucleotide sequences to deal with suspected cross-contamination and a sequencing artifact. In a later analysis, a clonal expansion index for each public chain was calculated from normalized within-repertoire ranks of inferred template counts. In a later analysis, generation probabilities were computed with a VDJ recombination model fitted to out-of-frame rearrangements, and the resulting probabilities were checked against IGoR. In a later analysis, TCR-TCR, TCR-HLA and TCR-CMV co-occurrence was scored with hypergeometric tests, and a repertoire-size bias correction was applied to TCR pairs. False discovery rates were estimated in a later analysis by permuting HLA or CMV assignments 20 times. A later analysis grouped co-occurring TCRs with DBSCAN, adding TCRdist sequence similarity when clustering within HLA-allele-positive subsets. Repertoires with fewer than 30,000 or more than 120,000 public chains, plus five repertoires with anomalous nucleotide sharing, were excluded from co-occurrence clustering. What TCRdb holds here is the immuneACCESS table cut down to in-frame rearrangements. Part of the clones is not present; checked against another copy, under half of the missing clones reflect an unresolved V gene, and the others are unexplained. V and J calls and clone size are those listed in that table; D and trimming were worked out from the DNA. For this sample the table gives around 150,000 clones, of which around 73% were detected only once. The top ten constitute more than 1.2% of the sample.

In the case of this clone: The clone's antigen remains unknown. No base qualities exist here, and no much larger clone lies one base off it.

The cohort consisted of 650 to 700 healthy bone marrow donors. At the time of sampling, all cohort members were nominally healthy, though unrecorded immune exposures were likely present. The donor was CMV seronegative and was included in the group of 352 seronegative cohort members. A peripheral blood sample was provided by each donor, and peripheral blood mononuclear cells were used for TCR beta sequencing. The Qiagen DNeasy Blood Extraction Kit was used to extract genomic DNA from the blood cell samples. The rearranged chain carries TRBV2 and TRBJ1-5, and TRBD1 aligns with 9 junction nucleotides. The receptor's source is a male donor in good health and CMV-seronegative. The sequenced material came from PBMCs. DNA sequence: TGTGCCAGCAGCCCTGGGACAGGGCGCAATCAGCCCCAGCATTTT. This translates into CASSPGTGRNQPQHF.